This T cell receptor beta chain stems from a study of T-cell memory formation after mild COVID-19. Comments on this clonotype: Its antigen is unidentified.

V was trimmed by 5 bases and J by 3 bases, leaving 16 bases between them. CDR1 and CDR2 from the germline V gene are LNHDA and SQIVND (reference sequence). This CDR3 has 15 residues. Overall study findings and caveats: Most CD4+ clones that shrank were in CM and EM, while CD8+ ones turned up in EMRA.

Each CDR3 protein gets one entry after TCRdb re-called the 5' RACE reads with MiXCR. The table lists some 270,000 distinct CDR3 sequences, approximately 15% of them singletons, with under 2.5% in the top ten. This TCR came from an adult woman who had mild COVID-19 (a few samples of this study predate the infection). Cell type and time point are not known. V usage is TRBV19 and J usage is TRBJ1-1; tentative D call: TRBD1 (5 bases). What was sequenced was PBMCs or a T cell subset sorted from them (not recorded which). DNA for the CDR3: TGTGCCAGTAGTCCTGGAGGGGCTAGGGACACTGAAGCTTTCTTT. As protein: CASSPGGARDTEAFF.